The 13 T cell receptor beta chains below all came from one sample that was sequenced in a study of T cells in Graves' hyperthyroidism and ophthalmopathy. RNA transcripts were the template for amplifying TCR beta CDR3 regions. The TCR CDR3 first-round RT-PCR relied on the HTBI primer set. A single record per CDR3 protein comes from TCRdb applying MiXCR to the multiplex PCR reads. The top ten hold about 16% of the sample, which has hundreds of thousands of distinct CDR3 sequences, about 15% seen once. Sequencing used blood. Receptor source: a woman between 18 and 29 years old with Graves' ophthalmopathy.

In this sample, this clonotype turned up many times. The rearrangement links TRBV12-3 or TRBV12-4 to TRBJ2-7; the D gene could be TRBD1 or TRBD2 (6 bases each). This CDR3 is built from 14 residues. Trimming stripped 5 bases from V and 4 bases from J, with 15 bases between. CDR3 sequence (DNA): TGTGCCAGCAGTACGAGGGGGGCAGCGTACGAGCAGTACTTC. Amino acids: CASSTRGAAYEQYF.

The gene calls are TRBV24-1 and TRBJ1-2; 7 positions agree with TRBD1. This CDR3 has 12 residues. The trim removed 3 bases at V and 8 bases at J, leaving 2 bases unmatched. CDR1 and CDR2 from the germline V gene are KGHDR and SFDVKD. The CDR3, as DNA: TGTGCCACCAGTGATCAGACAGGGGGCTACACCTTC. This encodes CATSDQTGGYTF.

This chain uses TRBV19 with TRBJ2-7; 8 bases align to TRBD2. CDR1 is LNHDA, CDR2 SQIVND, per germline (reference sequence). The CDR3 sequence is 15 residues long. V lost 6 bases, J lost 0 bases, and 7 bases stayed unmatched. The CDR3 nucleotides are TGTGCCAGTAGACCAACTAGCGGCGCCTCCTACGAGCAGTACTTC. Protein product: CASRPTSGASYEQYF. Complete variable domain (other parts from reference TRBV19 and TRBJ2-7): DGGITQSPKYLFRKEGQNVTLSCEQNLNHDAMYWYRQDPGQGLRLIYYSQIVNDFQKGDIAEGYSVSREKKESFPLTVTSAQKNPTAFYLCASRPTSGASYEQYFGPGTRLTVT.

V gene TRBV30 combines with J gene TRBJ2-7; D not certain. Trimming removed 3 bases at V and 4 bases at J, with 13 bases between. Per germline, CDR1 GTSNPN and CDR2 SVGIG (reference sequence). This CDR3 region has 13 residues. CDR3: CAWSLVSGYEQYF. CDR3 bases: TGTGCCTGGAGCCTTGTGTCCGGGTACGAGCAGTACTTC.

This clonotype was recorded a few times. The rearrangement joins TRBV4-1 to TRBJ1-1, with TRBD1 matching over 9 bases. V was pared by 5 bases and J by 1 base, with 5 bases of the junction left unmatched. The CDR3 is 15 residues long. The germline V gene encodes CDR1 MGHRA and CDR2 YSYEKL. This chain's CDR3 is CASSSLGQGNTEAFF. The DNA of the CDR3 is TGCGCCAGCAGCTCACTGGGACAGGGGAACACTGAAGCTTTCTTT.

The V and J genes are TRBV3-1 and TRBJ2-7; no clear D. The V and J ends lost 4 bases and 7 bases respectively, with 20 bases between them. This CDR3 region has 15 residues. Germline V gene data show CDR1 as LGHDT and CDR2 as YNNKEL (reference sequence). CDR3 loop: CASSPRGHGANEQYF. CDR3 nucleotide sequence: TGTGCCAGCAGCCCCCGCGGCCACGGTGCTAATGAGCAGTACTTC.

The CDR3 nucleotides read TGCAGTGCCGGTCGAAACCTAGCGCATCAAGAGACCCAGTACTTC. Encoded protein: CSAGRNLAHQETQYF. The rearrangement joins TRBV20-1 to TRBJ2-5; D might be TRBD2 (6 bases). This CDR3 is 15 amino acids long. V lost 6 bases to trimming and J lost 2 bases, with 19 bases between them. The germline gives CDR1 DFQATT, CDR2 SNEGSKA (reference sequence).

The J gene is TRBJ2-7, the V gene TRBV12-3 or TRBV12-4; TRBD1 matches at 8 bases. J was trimmed by 0 bases and V by 4 bases; bases with no gene match: 5. The CDR3 has 15 residues. CDR3 in amino acids: CASSYFGTGSYEQYF. CDR3 nucleotide sequence: TGTGCCAGCAGTTACTTTGGGACAGGCTCCTACGAGCAGTACTTC.

The rearrangement uses TRBV10-2 and TRBJ2-3, with D tentatively TRBD2 (7 bases). The V end was cut by 5 bases, the J end by 6 bases, with 21 bases between. The CDR3 has 16 amino acids. Germline-derived CDR1 and CDR2 are WSHSY and SAAADI. The CDR3 sequence is CASSPRMRGGGDTQYF. The CDR3 DNA follows: TGCGCCAGCAGTCCCCGAATGAGGGGGGGCGGGGATACGCAGTATTTT.

J is TRBJ1-2 and V is TRBV20-1, with D uncertain. The CDR3 loop spans 12 amino acids. CDR1 is DFQATT, CDR2 SNEGSKA, per germline (reference sequence). The V end lost 6 bases, the J end lost 4 bases, and 12 bases lay between the germline ends. CDR3 protein: CSATSGVYGYTF. Written as DNA, the CDR3 is TGCAGTGCAACGTCAGGCGTCTATGGCTACACCTTC.

This clonotype was counted ten times or more. This chain connects TRBV12-3 or TRBV12-4 to TRBJ1-1; possible D gene TRBD1, 5 bases. This CDR3 region has 13 residues. V was cut by 2 bases and J by 12 bases, with 16 bases left in between. CDR3 region: CASSLRGGRGTFF. In DNA form, the CDR3 reads TGTGCCAGCAGTTTACGTGGAGGGAGGGGAACTTTCTTT.

This clonotype was observed a handful of times. This chain links TRBV7-8 with TRBJ1-4; D remains unclear. The CDR3 length is 17 residues. Per the germline V gene, CDR1 is SGHVS and CDR2 is FQNEAQ. V dropped 1 base and J dropped 2 bases, with 14 bases sitting between them. CDR3 nucleotide sequence: TGTGCCAGCAGCTTAGTAGGAGGGATCTCGACTAATGAAAAACTGTTTTTT. It codes for CASSLVGGISTNEKLFF.

The sample holds many counts of this clonotype. The rearrangement joins TRBV30 to TRBJ1-1; 7 bases fit TRBD1. The CDR3 sequence is 12 residues long. With 5 bases clipped from V and 1 base from J, the junction kept 1 base outside the gene matches. The germline CDR1 and CDR2 sequences are GTSNPN and SVGIG (reference sequence). The CDR3 sequence is CAWDRENTEAFF. The CDR3 bases are TGTGCCTGGGACAGGGAGAACACTGAAGCTTTCTTT.